This passage covers 26 T cell receptor beta chains from one sample sequenced in a study of beta chain features in type 1 diabetes. Isolated RNA was reverse transcribed in full, so expressed TCRB transcripts were sequenced. Clones were sequenced by immunoSEQ multiplex PCR, and TCRdb holds only the in-frame ones, with some missing. The table lists about 110,000 clones, almost 40% of them singletons. The material sequenced was stem cell memory CD4+ T cells from blood. The receptors were sampled from a woman aged 18-29 years in good health.

The chain couples TRBV7-8 to TRBJ2-7; weak D call: TRBD1 (6 bases). Germline CDR1 reads SGHVS; CDR2 reads FQNEAQ. There are 13 residues in the CDR3. The V end was cut by 5 bases, the J end by 2 bases, with 10 bases between. CDR3 bases: TGTGCCAGCAGCCCGGACAGTACCTACGAGCAGTACTTC. Translated: CASSPDSTYEQYF.

The chain combines TRBV28 with TRBJ2-2; 9 bases align to TRBD2. Germline V lookup: CDR1 MDHEN, CDR2 SYDVKM. V dropped 5 bases and J dropped 4; count of bases not matched to a gene: 8. This CDR3 is built from 16 residues. The CDR3 is CASSTGTSRVTGELFF. For the CDR3, the DNA is TGTGCCAGCAGTACCGGGACTAGCAGAGTCACCGGGGAGCTGTTTTTT.

CDR3 sequence: CASSFRPRRGTDTQYF. Here the CDR3 DNA reads TGTGCCAGCAGCTTCCGCCCTAGGAGGGGCACAGATACGCAGTATTTT. The chain carries TRBV7-9 and TRBJ2-3; tentatively, D is TRBD2 (6 bases). Trimming removed 3 bases at V and 1 base at J, with 14 bases between. This CDR3 has 16 amino acids. CDR1 and CDR2 from the germline V gene are SEHNR and FQNEAQ (reference sequence).

The table lists this clone with a few counts. This chain connects TRBV20-1 to TRBJ2-1; possibly TRBD2 for D (6 bases). The CDR3 has 11 residues. Germline V CDR1 and CDR2: DFQATT, SNEGSKA (reference sequence). V shed 5 bases and J shed 8 bases, with 10 bases lying between them. Here the CDR3 reads CSARLVYEQFF. In DNA form, the CDR3 reads TGCAGTGCTCGACTAGTTTATGAGCAGTTCTTC.

This clone was counted between two and nine times. The V gene is TRBV15, the J gene TRBJ2-3; TRBD1 agrees at 7 bases. This CDR3 is built from 13 residues. The V segment lost 7 bases and the J segment 5 bases; nucleotides outside the gene matches: 6. Germline lookup yields CDR1 LNHNV and CDR2 YYDKDF (reference sequence). The CDR3 loop reads CATNWDRRDTQYF. The CDR3 nucleotides read TGTGCCACCAACTGGGACAGACGAGATACGCAGTATTTT.

This rearrangement joins TRBV27 to TRBJ1-2; the D is unclear. There are 13 residues in the CDR3. Germline assignment: CDR1 MNHEY and CDR2 SMNVEV (reference sequence). Trimming removed 4 bases at V and 8 bases at J, with 14 bases between. The CDR3 loop reads CASSWAGSRGYTF. The CDR3 coding sequence is TGTGCCAGCAGTTGGGCGGGGTCGAGAGGCTACACCTTC.

The chain carries TRBV6-4 and TRBJ2-1, with a possible D match to TRBD1 (5 bases). Germline CDR1 MRHNA, CDR2 SNTAGT. There are 13 residues in the CDR3. V gave up 2 bases and J gave up 10 bases, with 12 bases separating them. Here the CDR3 DNA reads TGTGCCAGCAGTGACAATCGAAGGGGCGAGCAGTTCTTC. This gives the protein CASSDNRRGEQFF.

This clone has more than one count but fewer than ten. V usage is TRBV6-5 and J usage is TRBJ1-5; D gene uncertain. The CDR3 consists of 12 residues. CDR1 MNHEY and CDR2 SVGAGI come from the germline V gene. Trimming cost V 6 bases and J 15 bases, with 18 bases left between them. DNA for the CDR3: TGTGCCAGCAGCCCCACATCGGGTCGTGGGCATTTT. This gives the protein CASSPTSGRGHF.

The rearrangement links TRBV28 to TRBJ2-3, with 10 bases fitting TRBD2. The V and J ends lost 3 bases and 2 bases, in that order; junction bases with no gene match: 2. The length of the CDR3 is 15 residues. Germline CDR1 and CDR2: MDHEN and SYDVKM. The CDR3 is CASSFSGRATDTQYF. The CDR3 nucleotides are TGTGCCAGCAGTTTCAGCGGGAGGGCCACAGATACGCAGTATTTT.

This clone was recorded a few times. The J gene is TRBJ2-1, the V gene TRBV7-3; a possible D gene is TRBD2 (5 bases). Trimming cost V 3 bases and J 7 bases, with 7 bases left between them. The germline CDR1 and CDR2 sequences are SGHTA and FQGTGA. The CDR3 is 12 amino acids. CDR3 nucleotides: TGTGCCAGCAGCTTGACTACAAATGAGCAGTTCTTC. Translating it yields CASSLTTNEQFF.

This clone showed up just a few times. This chain connects TRBV2 to TRBJ2-5, with 14 nucleotides matching TRBD2. The CDR3 spans 15 residues. Germline V gives CDR1 SNHLY, CDR2 FYNNEI. V lost 6 bases to trimming and J lost 3 bases; unmatched junction nucleotides: 3. The CDR3 DNA reads as TGTGCCAGCAGGGTGGGACTAGCGGGAGAAGAGACCCAGTACTTC. Translated, it gives CASRVGLAGEETQYF.

This clone has a handful of counts. This CDR3 is CASSERLAGGYEQFF. The CDR3 nucleotides read TGTGCCAGCAGTGAGAGGCTAGCGGGAGGGTATGAGCAGTTCTTC. This rearrangement joins TRBV2 to TRBJ2-1; TRBD2 aligns across 12 bases. The V and J ends lost 3 bases and 8 bases, in that order; junction bases with no gene match: 5. CDR1 is SNHLY, CDR2 FYNNEI, per germline. This CDR3 has 15 amino acids.

This clone appeared a few times. V is TRBV30 and J is TRBJ2-7; 11 bases align to TRBD2. Germline CDR1 is GTSNPN and CDR2 is SVGIG (reference sequence). V dropped 2 bases and J dropped 3; count of bases not matched to a gene: 6. The CDR3 totals 15 residues. The CDR3 bases are TGTGCCTGGAGTCCCCCGGGACTAGCGGACTACGAGCAGTACTTC. Translation gives CAWSPPGLADYEQYF.

The rearrangement uses TRBV28 and TRBJ2-7; 14 nucleotides line up with TRBD2. Trimming at V came to 5 bases and at J to 0 bases, leaving 15 bases not matched to a gene. CDR3 size: 20 residues. CDR1 and CDR2 (germline): MDHEN, SYDVKM. CDR3 sequence: CASSLLWPTSGRALSYEQYF. The CDR3, as DNA: TGTGCCAGCAGTCTATTGTGGCCGACTAGCGGGAGGGCCCTCTCCTACGAGCAGTACTTC.

This clone was seen only once. This chain connects TRBV4-1 to TRBJ1-5; tentative D call: TRBD1 (6 bases). The germline V and J ends were trimmed by 2 bases and 0 bases, with 14 bases remaining between them. CDR1 and CDR2 (germline): MGHRA, YSYEKL. CDR3 length: 17 residues. The CDR3 region is CASSQPFGGYSNQPQHF. The DNA of the CDR3 is TGCGCCAGCAGCCAACCCTTTGGGGGCTATAGCAATCAGCCCCAGCATTTT.

This clone showed up just once. J is TRBJ1-2 and V is TRBV27; the D gene is possibly TRBD1 (5 bases). Looked up from germline, CDR1 is MNHEY and CDR2 is SMNVEV (reference sequence). The CDR3 spans 11 residues. Between the trimmed V and J ends, which lost 5 bases and 8 bases, there was a span of 9 bases. CDR3 bases: TGTGCCAGCAGTGCAGGGTACGGCTACACCTTC. Residues: CASSAGYGYTF.

There are a few counts of this clone. The chain recombines TRBV19 with TRBJ1-2; D is ambiguous. The CDR3 has 11 residues. CDR1 LNHDA and CDR2 SQIVND come from the germline V gene (reference sequence). Trimming removed 9 bases from V and 2 bases from J, with 7 bases in between. The CDR3 reads CASSANYGYTF. The CDR3 DNA is TGTGCCAGCTCCGCGAACTATGGCTACACCTTC.

This chain uses TRBV5-1 with TRBJ2-4, with unresolved D. This CDR3 contains 13 residues. CDR1 is SGHRS and CDR2 is YFSETQ in the germline V gene. The ends were cut back, 4 bases at V and 9 bases at J, with 14 bases in the middle. CDR3 DNA: TGCGCCAGCAGCGAAGTAGAGGCCCGCATTCAGTACTTC. This sequence encodes CASSEVEARIQYF.

The CDR3, as DNA: TGTGCCACCAGCACTAGGACTAGCGGGAGGCTGACAGATACGCAGTATTTT. Encoded protein: CATSTRTSGRLTDTQYF. The rearrangement uses TRBV15 and TRBJ2-3; 14 nucleotides align to TRBD2. With V trimmed by 4 bases and J by 3 bases, 6 bases remained unmatched. CDR3 length equals 17 residues. Germline CDR1 and CDR2: LNHNV and YYDKDF (reference sequence).

The rearrangement joins TRBV6-6 to TRBJ2-7, with a weak D call TRBD2 (5 bases). V was shortened by 6 bases and J by 7 bases, with 10 bases between the two germline ends. This CDR3 contains 11 residues. The germline CDR1 and CDR2 sequences are MNHNY and SVGAGI (reference sequence). This CDR3 is CASRHRGEQYF. The DNA for the CDR3 is TGTGCCAGCAGACACCGCGGGGAGCAGTACTTC.

In its sample, this clone was seen a few times. The V and J genes are TRBV6-5 and TRBJ1-1; 8 bases match TRBD1. Germline values: CDR1 MNHEY, CDR2 SVGAGI. Trimming at V came to 5 bases and at J to 10 bases, leaving 15 bases not matched to a gene. The CDR3 sequence is 15 residues long. The CDR3 spells CASSPQRTGLEGAFF. In nucleotides, the CDR3 is TGTGCCAGCAGTCCACAAAGGACAGGGCTAGAGGGAGCTTTCTTT.

The chain employs TRBV27 and TRBJ2-7, with D tentatively TRBD1 (7 bases). CDR3 size: 14 residues. CDR1 is MNHEY, CDR2 SMNVEV, per germline (reference sequence). V lost 0 bases, J lost 6 bases, and 12 bases lay in between. The CDR3 bases are TGTGCCAGCAGTTTATCGACAGGGAGGATCGAGCAGTACTTC. Amino acid sequence: CASSLSTGRIEQYF.

The CDR3 DNA is TGCAGCGTTGCGTCCGGGACAGAAGTCTACGAGCAGTACTTC. Its translation is CSVASGTEVYEQYF. V gene TRBV29-1 combines with J gene TRBJ2-7; 7 bases align to TRBD1. J gave up 3 bases and V 4 bases, and 9 bases lay outside the gene matches. The length of the CDR3 is 14 residues. The germline V gene has CDR1 SQVTM and CDR2 ANQGSEA.

The chain links TRBV28 to TRBJ1-4; possible D gene TRBD1, 5 bases. Deletions cut 6 bases from V and 5 bases from J, with 19 bases between. The CDR3 consists of 16 residues. In germline, CDR1 is MDHEN, CDR2 SYDVKM. The CDR3 DNA reads TGTGCCAGCAGGGTTGGCGGGACGGGAAAAAATGAAAAACTGTTTTTT. Its translation is CASRVGGTGKNEKLFF.

CDR3 in amino acids: CASSPFLTGEETQYF. In DNA, the CDR3 is TGTGCCAGCTCACCATTTTTAACAGGGGAAGAGACCCAGTACTTC. V gene TRBV18 combines with J gene TRBJ2-5; 7 positions agree with TRBD1. Germline CDR1 is KGHSH and CDR2 is LQKENI. The CDR3 is 15 amino acids. Trimming cost V 2 bases and J 3 bases; bases outside gene matches: 6.

CDR3 sequence: CASSLQEKFSYEQYF. CDR3 nucleotide sequence: TGCGCCAGCAGTTTACAGGAGAAATTTTCCTACGAGCAGTACTTC. The rearrangement links TRBV5-1 to TRBJ2-7; TRBD1 is a possible D gene (5 bases). CDR1 and CDR2 from the germline V gene are SGHRS and YFSETQ. Trimming removed 5 bases at V and 1 base at J, with 16 bases between. The CDR3 covers 15 residues.